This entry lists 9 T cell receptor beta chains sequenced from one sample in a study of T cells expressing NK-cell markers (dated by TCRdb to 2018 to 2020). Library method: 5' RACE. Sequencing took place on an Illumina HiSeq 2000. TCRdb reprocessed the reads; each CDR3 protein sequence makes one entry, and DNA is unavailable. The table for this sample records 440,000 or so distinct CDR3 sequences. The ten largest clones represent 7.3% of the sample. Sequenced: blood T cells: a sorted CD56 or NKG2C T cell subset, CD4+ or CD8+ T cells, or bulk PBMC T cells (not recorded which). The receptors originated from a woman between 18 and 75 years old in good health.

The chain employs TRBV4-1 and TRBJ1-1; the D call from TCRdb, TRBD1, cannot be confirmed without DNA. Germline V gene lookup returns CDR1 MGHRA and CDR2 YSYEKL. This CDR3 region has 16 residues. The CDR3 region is CASSQVPGLGNTEAFF.

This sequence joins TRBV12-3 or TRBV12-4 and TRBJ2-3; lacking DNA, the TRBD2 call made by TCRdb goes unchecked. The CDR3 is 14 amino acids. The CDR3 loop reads CASSSSSMVGTQYF.

The CDR3 loop is CASSEQGAGYNEQFF. The chain uses TRBV6-1 and TRBJ2-1; TCRdb names TRBD1, which stays unverified in the absence of DNA. Germline V gene sequence: CDR1 MNHNS, CDR2 SASEGT. CDR3 size: 15 residues.

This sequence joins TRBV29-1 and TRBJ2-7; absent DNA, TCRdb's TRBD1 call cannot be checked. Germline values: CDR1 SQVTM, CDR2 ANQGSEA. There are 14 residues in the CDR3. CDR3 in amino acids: CSVKQDPSSYERYF.

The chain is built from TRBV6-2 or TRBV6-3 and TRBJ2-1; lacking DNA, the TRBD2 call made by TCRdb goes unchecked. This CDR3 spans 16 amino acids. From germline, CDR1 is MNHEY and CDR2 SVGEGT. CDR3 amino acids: CASSYWRLAGRYEQFF.

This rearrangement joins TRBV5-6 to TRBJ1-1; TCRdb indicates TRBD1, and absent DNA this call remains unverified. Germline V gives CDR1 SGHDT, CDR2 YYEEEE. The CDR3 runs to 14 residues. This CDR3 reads CASIRTGVNTEAFF. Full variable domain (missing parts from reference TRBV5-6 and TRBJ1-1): DAGVTQSPTHLIKTRGQQVTLRCSPKSGHDTVSWYQQALGQGPQFIFQYYEEEERQRGNFPDRFSGHQFPNYSSELNVNALLLGDSALYLCASIRTGVNTEAFFGQGTRLTVV.

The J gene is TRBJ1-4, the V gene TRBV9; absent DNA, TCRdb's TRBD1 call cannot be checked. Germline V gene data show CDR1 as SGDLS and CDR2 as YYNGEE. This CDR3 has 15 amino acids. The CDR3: CASSVGGTVNEKLFF.

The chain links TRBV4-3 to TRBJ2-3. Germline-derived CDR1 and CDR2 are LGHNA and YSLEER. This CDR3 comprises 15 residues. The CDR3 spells CASSQDLGPADTQYF.

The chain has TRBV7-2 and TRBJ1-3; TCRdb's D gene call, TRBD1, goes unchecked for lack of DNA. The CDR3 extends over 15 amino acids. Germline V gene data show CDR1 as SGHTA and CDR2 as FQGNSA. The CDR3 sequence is CASSLGDRGGRTIYF.